Each of the 11 T cell receptor beta chains below was sequenced from the same sample in a study of blood T cells in healthy people across ages. Sample-barcoded 5' priming and a J-beta primer mix drove a second PCR of roughly 7 to 11 cycles. Each CDR3 protein is one row after TCRdb ran MiXCR on the 5' RACE reads. The data contain about 1.7 million distinct CDR3 sequences, roughly 28% of them singletons. The source material was blood. These receptors came from a woman aged 25 to 39 in good health.

This clonotype was found once. The V call is TRBV20-1, the J call TRBJ1-4; D is unresolved. This CDR3 has 14 residues. The V gene's germline CDR1 is DFQATT and CDR2 SNEGSKA (reference sequence). V was cut by 6 bases and J by 5 bases, with 16 bases left in between. The CDR3 nucleotides are TGCAGTGCCCCTGAACTGGGCCCGAATGAAAAACTGTTTTTT. Protein product: CSAPELGPNEKLFF.

This clonotype appeared many times. The chain combines TRBV29-1 with TRBJ2-3; D is ambiguous. The CDR3 runs to 11 residues. Germline V gene sequence: CDR1 SQVTM, CDR2 ANQGSEA. The germline V and J ends were trimmed by 2 bases and 5 bases, with 5 bases remaining between them. The chain's CDR3 is CSVEIVDTQYF. The CDR3 bases are TGCAGCGTTGAAATTGTAGATACGCAGTATTTT.

The rearrangement uses TRBV12-3 or TRBV12-4 and TRBJ2-5, with TRBD1 matching 9 bases. With 1 base clipped from V and 5 bases from J, the junction kept 5 bases outside the gene matches. This CDR3 has 15 amino acids. DNA for the CDR3: TGTGCCAGCAGTTTAGTTGACAGGGGGGGCGAGACCCAGTACTTC. As protein: CASSLVDRGGETQYF.

As to this clonotype: A read error is possible here, since a much larger clone lies one base away. V gene TRBV4-1 combines with J gene TRBJ1-2, with no clear D. This CDR3 is 14 amino acids long. CDR1 is MGHRA, CDR2 YSYEKL, per germline. The CDR3 DNA sequence: TGCGCCATCAGCCAAGGCTCCGGAAACTATGGCTACACCTTC. It yields the protein CAISQGSGNYGYTF.

The sample holds a few counts of this clonotype. The genes are TRBV5-1 and TRBJ2-1, with 13 nucleotides matching TRBD2. The CDR3 is made up of 15 amino acids. Germline CDR1 SGHRS, CDR2 YFSETQ. V lost 4 bases to trimming and J lost 9 bases; unmatched junction nucleotides: 7. For the CDR3, the DNA is TGCGCCAGCAGCCCTACTAGCGGGAGGGCCCTTGAGCAGTTCTTC. Amino acid sequence: CASSPTSGRALEQFF.

This clonotype was picked up a small number of times. The rearrangement links TRBV27 to TRBJ1-1; TRBD1 matches at 9 bases. Unmatched junction bases numbered 3, after V lost 4 bases and J lost 9 bases. Germline assignment: CDR1 MNHEY and CDR2 SMNVEV (reference sequence). This CDR3 comprises 12 residues. CDR3 amino acids: CASSSQGAKAFF. The CDR3 DNA reads as TGTGCCAGCAGTTCACAGGGGGCGAAAGCTTTCTTT.

As concerns this clonotype: One junction end does not reproduce the germline sequence, and a read error may be involved. The rearrangement links TRBV12-3 or TRBV12-4 to TRBJ2-1, with 9 bases matching TRBD1. CDR3 length equals 15 residues. The CDR3 reads CVSSQTGGATGEQFF. CDR3 nucleotides: TGTGTCAGCAGTCAAACAGGGGGCGCGACGGGTGAGCAGTTCTTC.

The gene calls are TRBV15 and TRBJ1-1; unclear D gene. There are 16 residues in the CDR3. V shed 1 base and J shed 0 bases, with 12 bases lying between them. Germline V CDR1 and CDR2: LNHNV, YYDKDF (reference sequence). CDR3 in DNA: TGTGCCACCAGCAGAGTGGGCATCTACATGAACACTGAAGCTTTCTTT. Protein: CATSRVGIYMNTEAFF. Drawing the rest from reference TRBV15 and TRBJ1-1, the complete variable domain is DAMVIQNPRYQVTQFGKPVTLSCSQTLNHNVMYWYQQKSSQAPKLLFHYYDKDFNNEADTPDNFQSRRPNTSFCFLDIRSPGLGDTAMYLCATSRVGIYMNTEAFFGQGTRLTVV.

The CDR3 DNA reads TGTGCCAGCAGCCTCGACGGGCGGCGAGGGGAGCTGTTTTTT. Translation gives CASSLDGRRGELFF. The chain has TRBV7-2 and TRBJ2-2; D call uncertain. The germline V gene encodes CDR1 SGHTA and CDR2 FQGNSA. This CDR3 has 14 amino acids. Trimming pared 5 bases from V and 8 bases from J, leaving 15 bases between.

This clonotype was seen repeatedly, ten times or more. The chain recombines TRBV11-2 with TRBJ2-3; D gene unclear. V was clipped by 4 bases and J by 3 bases, with 11 bases between them. The CDR3 is made up of 14 amino acids. The V gene's germline CDR1 is SGHAT and CDR2 FQNNGV. This chain's CDR3 is CASSSTMGTDTQYF. The DNA for the CDR3 is TGTGCCAGCAGCTCAACCATGGGGACAGATACGCAGTATTTT.

At least ten counts were recorded for this clonotype. The rearrangement links TRBV27 to TRBJ2-7, with 8 bases identical to TRBD1. The CDR3 is 13 amino acids. The germline V gene encodes CDR1 MNHEY and CDR2 SMNVEV (reference sequence). V lost 5 bases to trimming and J lost 7 bases; unmatched junction nucleotides: 7. The DNA of the CDR3 is TGTGCCAGCAGTCCCGTGACAGGGGAGGAGCAGTACTTC. Translation: CASSPVTGEEQYF.